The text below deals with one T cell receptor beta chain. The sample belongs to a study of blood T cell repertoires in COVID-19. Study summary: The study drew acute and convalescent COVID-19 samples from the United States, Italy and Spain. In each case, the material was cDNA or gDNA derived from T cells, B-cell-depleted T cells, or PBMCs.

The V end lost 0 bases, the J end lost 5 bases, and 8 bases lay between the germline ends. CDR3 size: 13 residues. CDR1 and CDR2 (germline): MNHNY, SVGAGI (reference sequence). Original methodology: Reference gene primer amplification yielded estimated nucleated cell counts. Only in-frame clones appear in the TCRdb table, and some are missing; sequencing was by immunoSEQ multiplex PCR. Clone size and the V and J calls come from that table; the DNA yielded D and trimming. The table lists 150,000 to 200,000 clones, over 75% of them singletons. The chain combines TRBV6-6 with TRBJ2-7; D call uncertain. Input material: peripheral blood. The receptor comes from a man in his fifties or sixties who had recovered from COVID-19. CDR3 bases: TGTGCCAGCAGTTACTCTGGGCAGAACGAGCAGTACTTC. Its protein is CASSYSGQNEQYF.